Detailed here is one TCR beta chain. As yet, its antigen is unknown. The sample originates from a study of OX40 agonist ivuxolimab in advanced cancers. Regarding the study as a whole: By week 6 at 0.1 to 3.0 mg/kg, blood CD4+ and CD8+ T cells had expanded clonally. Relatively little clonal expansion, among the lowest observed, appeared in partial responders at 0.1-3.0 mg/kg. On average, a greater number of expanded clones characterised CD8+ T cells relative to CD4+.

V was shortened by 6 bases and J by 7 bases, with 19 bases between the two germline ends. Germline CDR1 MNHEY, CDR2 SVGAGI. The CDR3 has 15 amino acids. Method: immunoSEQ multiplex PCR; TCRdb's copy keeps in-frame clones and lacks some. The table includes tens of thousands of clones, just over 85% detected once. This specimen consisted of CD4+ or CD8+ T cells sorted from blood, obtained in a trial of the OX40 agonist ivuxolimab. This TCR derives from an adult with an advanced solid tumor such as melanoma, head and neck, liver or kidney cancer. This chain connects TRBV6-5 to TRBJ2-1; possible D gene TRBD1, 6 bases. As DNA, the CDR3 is TGTGCCAGCAGGACCTCCCGGACAGCGGCGAATGAGCAGTTCTTC. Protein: CASRTSRTAANEQFF.